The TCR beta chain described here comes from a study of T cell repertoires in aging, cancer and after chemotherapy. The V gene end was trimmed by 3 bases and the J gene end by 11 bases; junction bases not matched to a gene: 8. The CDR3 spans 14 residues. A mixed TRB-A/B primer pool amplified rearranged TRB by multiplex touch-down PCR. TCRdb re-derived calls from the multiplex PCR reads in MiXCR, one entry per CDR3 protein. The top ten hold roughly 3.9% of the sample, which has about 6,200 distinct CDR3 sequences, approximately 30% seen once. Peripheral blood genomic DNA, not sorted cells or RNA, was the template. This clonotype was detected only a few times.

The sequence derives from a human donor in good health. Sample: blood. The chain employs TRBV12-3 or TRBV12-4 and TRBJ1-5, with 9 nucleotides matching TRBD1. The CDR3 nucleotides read TGTGCCAGCAGTTTTGGAACAGGGGGCGCGGCCCAGCATTTT. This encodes CASSFGTGGAAQHF.